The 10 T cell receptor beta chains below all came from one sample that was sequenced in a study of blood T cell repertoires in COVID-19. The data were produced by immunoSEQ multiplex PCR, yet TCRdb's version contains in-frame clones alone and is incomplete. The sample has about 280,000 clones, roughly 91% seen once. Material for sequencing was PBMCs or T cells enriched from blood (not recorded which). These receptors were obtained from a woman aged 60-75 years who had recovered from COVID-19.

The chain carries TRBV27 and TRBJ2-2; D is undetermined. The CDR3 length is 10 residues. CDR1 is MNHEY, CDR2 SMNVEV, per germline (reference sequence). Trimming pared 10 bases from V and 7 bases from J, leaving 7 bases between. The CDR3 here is CATRSGELFF. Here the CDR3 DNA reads TGTGCCACGAGGAGCGGGGAGCTGTTTTTT.

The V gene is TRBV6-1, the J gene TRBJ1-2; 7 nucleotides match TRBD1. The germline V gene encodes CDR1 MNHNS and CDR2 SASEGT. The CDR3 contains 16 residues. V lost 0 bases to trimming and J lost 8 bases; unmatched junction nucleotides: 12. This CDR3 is CASSEAYWEGGYGYTF. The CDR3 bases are TGTGCCAGCAGTGAAGCTTATTGGGAAGGGGGCTACGGCTACACCTTC.

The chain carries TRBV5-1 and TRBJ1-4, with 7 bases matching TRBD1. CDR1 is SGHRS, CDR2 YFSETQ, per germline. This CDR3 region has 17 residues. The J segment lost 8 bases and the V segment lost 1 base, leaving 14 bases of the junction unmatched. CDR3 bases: TGCGCCAGCAGCTTGCAACAGGGGAGCGGCTTTAGCGAAAAACTGTTTTTT. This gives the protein CASSLQQGSGFSEKLFF.

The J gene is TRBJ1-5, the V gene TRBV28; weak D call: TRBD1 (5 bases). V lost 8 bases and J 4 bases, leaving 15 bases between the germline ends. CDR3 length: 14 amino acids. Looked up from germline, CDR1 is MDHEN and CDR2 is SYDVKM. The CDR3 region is CASLNGGRNQPQHF. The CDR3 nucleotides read TGTGCCAGCTTGAACGGGGGGAGAAATCAGCCCCAGCATTTT.

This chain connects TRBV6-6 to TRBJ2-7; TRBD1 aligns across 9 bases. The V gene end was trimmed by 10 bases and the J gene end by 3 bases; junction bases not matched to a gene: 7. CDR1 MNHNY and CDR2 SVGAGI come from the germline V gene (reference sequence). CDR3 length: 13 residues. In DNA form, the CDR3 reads TGTGCCACCAGGGACAGGGAAAACTACGAGCAGTACTTC. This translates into CATRDRENYEQYF.

The CDR3 bases are TGTGCCATCAGCGCGGGGGCGGGGGGCACTGAAGCTTTCTTT. Translated, it gives CAISAGAGGTEAFF. The J gene is TRBJ1-1, the V gene TRBV10-3; weak D call: TRBD1 (6 bases). V lost 6 bases and J 4 bases, leaving 15 bases between the germline ends. The CDR3 sequence is 14 residues long. The germline gives CDR1 ENHRY, CDR2 SYGVKD.

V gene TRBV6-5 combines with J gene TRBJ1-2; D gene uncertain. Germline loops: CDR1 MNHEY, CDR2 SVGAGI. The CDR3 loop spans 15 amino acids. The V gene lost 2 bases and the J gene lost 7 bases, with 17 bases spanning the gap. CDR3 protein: CASSYRAGIGLGYTF. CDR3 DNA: TGTGCCAGCAGTTACCGGGCGGGGATCGGGCTTGGCTACACCTTC.

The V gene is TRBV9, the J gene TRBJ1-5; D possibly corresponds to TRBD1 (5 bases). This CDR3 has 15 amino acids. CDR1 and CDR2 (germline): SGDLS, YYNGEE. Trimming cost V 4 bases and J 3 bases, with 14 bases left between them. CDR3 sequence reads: CASSLGGGDNQPQHF. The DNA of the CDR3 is TGTGCCAGCAGCTTGGGCGGGGGAGACAATCAGCCCCAGCATTTT.

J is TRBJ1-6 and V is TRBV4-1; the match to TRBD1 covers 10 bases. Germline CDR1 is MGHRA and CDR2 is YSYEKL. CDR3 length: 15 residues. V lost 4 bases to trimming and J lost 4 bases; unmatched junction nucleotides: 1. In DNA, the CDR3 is TGCGCCAGCAGCCTGGGACAGGGGTATAATTCACCCCTCCACTTT. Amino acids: CASSLGQGYNSPLHF.

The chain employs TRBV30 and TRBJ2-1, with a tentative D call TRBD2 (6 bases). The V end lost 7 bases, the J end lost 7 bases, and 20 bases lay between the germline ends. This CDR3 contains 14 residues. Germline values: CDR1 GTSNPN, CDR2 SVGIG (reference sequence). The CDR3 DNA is TGTGCCTCACCACTAGGGAGGATTGGTAATGAGCAGTTCTTC. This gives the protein CASPLGRIGNEQFF.